These T cell receptor beta chains were read from a single sample in a study of response to subunit inactivated influenza vaccine. TCRdb independently ran MiXCR on the RT-PCR reads; one entry per CDR3 protein. The sample carries some 600,000 distinct CDR3 sequences, approximately 15% recorded once. This specimen consisted of PBMCs from blood, obtained 14 to 15 days before vaccination. These TCRs come from a man in his forties or fifties who received an inactivated influenza vaccine. Both conserved end residues are trimmed from each CDR3. Each record gives: V gene, J gene, CDR3 protein.

TRBV11-2	TRBJ1-4	ASSEGREERYEKLF
TRBV3-1	TRBJ1-4	ASSQAGDYQKLF
TRBV28	TRBJ2-6	ASSLIQGSGANVLT
TRBV6-1	TRBJ2-3	ASSDGGYTDMQY
TRBV10-3	TRBJ1-1	AISERGSEAF
TRBV20-1	TRBJ2-1	SAREVAGDSYNEQF
TRBV29-1	TRBJ2-5	SVERAFQETQY
TRBV15	TRBJ2-7	ATSRESLSYEQY
TRBV4-2	TRBJ2-2	ASSHHWAVNTGELF
TRBV7-6	TRBJ2-7	ASSLAAGGIDEQY
TRBV6-2/TRBV6-3	TRBJ2-3	AIGTARGTQY
TRBV5-1	TRBJ2-5	ASRELETQY
TRBV5-1	TRBJ2-5	ASSFGTPQETQY
TRBV7-3	TRBJ2-3	ASSLMGEADTQY
TRBV7-2	TRBJ1-1	ASSPGTLNTEAF
TRBV28	TRBJ1-5	ASRLIGGGQPQH
TRBV7-2	TRBJ1-2	ASSLVGRGGSYGYT
TRBV20-1	TRBJ2-1	SAREPRQGTRNNEQF
TRBV4-3	TRBJ1-2	ASSQGGSYNYGYT
TRBV5-1	TRBJ2-7	ASSLRSGSPLEQY
TRBV5-6	TRBJ2-1	ASSPTGVNEQF
TRBV25-1	TRBJ1-2	ASRPGRYYGYT
TRBV12-3/TRBV12-4	TRBJ2-7	ASSFSAGASYEQY
TRBV20-1	TRBJ2-5	SASRDWETQY
TRBV9	TRBJ2-1	ASSADGTPRDEQF
TRBV5-1	TRBJ2-1	ASSNGLAHEQF
TRBV9	TRBJ2-3	ASSGTSGRGDTQY
TRBV2	TRBJ2-7	ASSEMVTSYEQY
TRBV20-1	TRBJ2-1	CAKLTFAPHNEQF
TRBV5-1	TRBJ2-5	ASRRLDQETQY
TRBV20-1	TRBJ2-7	SAGGTAYEQY
TRBV20-1	TRBJ2-1	SASRGTGSYNEQF
TRBV27	TRBJ2-7	ASSRLHRDRGIHEQY
TRBV7-9	TRBJ2-5	ASSRRALGETQY
TRBV7-3	TRBJ2-6	ASSPGYGANVLT
TRBV11-2	TRBJ1-1	ASSPGTAYTEAF
TRBV4-3	TRBJ2-2	ASSQDLWVYNTGELF
TRBV7-9	TRBJ2-1	ASSADNIYNEQF
TRBV5-1	TRBJ1-1	ASSLGGMDTEAF
TRBV10-1	TRBJ2-2	ASSVRPFTGELF
TRBV6-5	TRBJ1-1	ASSFGQGVRTEAF
TRBV7-2	TRBJ1-2	ASSLTADYGYT
TRBV29-1	TRBJ2-7	SVEVAVSEQY
TRBV7-8	TRBJ1-5	ASSLAASVNQPQH
TRBV3-1	TRBJ2-7	ASSPPSRGREQY
TRBV7-2	TRBJ1-1	ASSTGTGLNTEAF